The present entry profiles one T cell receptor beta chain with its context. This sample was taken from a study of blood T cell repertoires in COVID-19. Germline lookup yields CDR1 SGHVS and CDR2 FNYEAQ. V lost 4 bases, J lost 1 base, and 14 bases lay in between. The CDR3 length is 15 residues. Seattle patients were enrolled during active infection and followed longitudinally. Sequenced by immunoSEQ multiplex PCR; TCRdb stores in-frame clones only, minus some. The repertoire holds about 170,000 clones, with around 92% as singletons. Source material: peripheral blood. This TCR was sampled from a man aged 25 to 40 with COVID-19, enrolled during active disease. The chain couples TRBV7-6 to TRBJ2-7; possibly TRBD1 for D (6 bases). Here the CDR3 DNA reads TGTGCCAGCAGCTCGCTTGGGACACCATCCTACGAGCAGTACTTC. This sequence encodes CASSSLGTPSYEQYF. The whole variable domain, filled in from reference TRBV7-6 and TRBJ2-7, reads GAGVSQSPRYKVTKRGQDVALRCDPISGHVSLYWYRQALGQGPEFLTYFNYEAQQDKSGLPNDRFSAERPEGSISTLTIQRTEQRDSAMYRCASSSLGTPSYEQYFGPGTRLTVT.